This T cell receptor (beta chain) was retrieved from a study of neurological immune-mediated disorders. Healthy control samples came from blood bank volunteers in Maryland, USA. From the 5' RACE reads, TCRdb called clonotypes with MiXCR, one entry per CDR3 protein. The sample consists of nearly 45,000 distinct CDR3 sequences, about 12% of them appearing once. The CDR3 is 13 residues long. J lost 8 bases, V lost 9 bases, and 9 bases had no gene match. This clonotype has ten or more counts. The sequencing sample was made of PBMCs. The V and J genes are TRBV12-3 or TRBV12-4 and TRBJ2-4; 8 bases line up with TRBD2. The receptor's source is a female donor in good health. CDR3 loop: CASAGGLWDIQYF. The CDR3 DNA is TGTGCCAGTGCGGGGGGACTATGGGACATTCAGTACTTC.